This T cell receptor beta chain comes out of a study of patients and donors after allogeneic stem cell transplantation. This CDR3 has 12 residues. V lost 5 bases and J lost 6, with 10 bases in between. Germline CDR1 is MNHEY and CDR2 is SVGEGT. TCRdb ran MiXCR on the RT-PCR reads and lists one entry per CDR3 protein. The sample lists approximately 99,000 distinct CDR3 sequences, around 38% occurring once. The V gene is TRBV6-2 or TRBV6-3, the J gene TRBJ1-2; TRBD1 might be the D (6 bases). The TCR comes from a human donor who was either an allogeneic HSCT recipient or a stem cell or donor lymphocyte infusion donor (not recorded which). It is not recorded whose cells these are; they may come from a transplant donor. Sequencing was performed on blood, either unsorted or a sorted T cell fraction (not recorded which). This CDR3 is CASSPQGNGYTF. The CDR3 coding sequence is TGTGCCAGCAGTCCACAGGGCAATGGCTACACCTTC.